What follows are 21 T cell receptor beta chains derived from one specimen sequenced in a study of blood T cell repertoires in COVID-19. Measured with immunoSEQ multiplex PCR; TCRdb has only the in-frame clones, and not every one. The sample gives roughly 330,000 clones, over 75% of which show up once; roughly 5.2% is in the top ten. The sequenced sample was PBMCs or T cells enriched from blood (not recorded which). These receptors originate from a woman aged 25 to 39 who had recovered from COVID-19.

The rearrangement uses TRBV19 and TRBJ1-5; D is possibly TRBD1 (5 bases). Trimming stripped 9 bases from V and 7 bases from J, with 19 bases between. Per the germline V gene, CDR1 is LNHDA and CDR2 is SQIVND (reference sequence). The CDR3 is 14 amino acids. As DNA, the CDR3 is TGTGCCAGCGCCGCCGCAGGGCGATGGCAGCCCCAGCATTTT. This sequence encodes CASAAAGRWQPQHF. Using reference TRBV19 and TRBJ1-5 for the parts outside the CDR3, the full variable domain is DGGITQSPKYLFRKEGQNVTLSCEQNLNHDAMYWYRQDPGQGLRLIYYSQIVNDFQKGDIAEGYSVSREKKESFPLTVTSAQKNPTAFYLCASAAAGRWQPQHFGDGTRLSIL.

This sequence joins TRBV5-4 and TRBJ2-5, with D maybe TRBD1 (6 bases). The germline CDR1 and CDR2 sequences are SGHNT and YYREEE (reference sequence). V lost 5 bases to trimming and J lost 2 bases, with 13 bases between them. This CDR3 spans 14 amino acids. CDR3 sequence (DNA): TGTGCCAGCAGTCACGGGACACTACAAGAGACCCAGTACTTC. It encodes CASSHGTLQETQYF.

This sequence joins TRBV19 and TRBJ2-3, with a possible D match to TRBD2 (5 bases). The CDR3 has 13 residues. Between the trimmed V and J ends, which lost 6 bases and 3 bases, there was a span of 10 bases. Germline V gene lookup returns CDR1 LNHDA and CDR2 SQIVND (reference sequence). CDR3 protein: CASRARTTDTQYF. CDR3 in DNA: TGTGCCAGTAGGGCAAGGACTACAGATACGCAGTATTTT.

V is TRBV12-5 and J is TRBJ1-6; TRBD1 aligns across 10 bases. There are 21 residues in the CDR3. Germline CDR1 and CDR2: LGHNT and FRNRAP. Trimming removed 2 bases from V and 4 bases from J; junction bases left unmatched: 17. The CDR3 protein is CASGLIRDFGTGERYNSPLHF. The CDR3 DNA sequence: TGTGCTAGTGGTTTGATTAGAGACTTCGGGACAGGGGAAAGATATAATTCACCCCTCCACTTT.

This sequence joins TRBV27 and TRBJ2-1; 11 nucleotides agree with TRBD2. The trim removed 5 bases at V and 6 bases at J, leaving 3 bases unmatched. The CDR3 totals 14 residues. Germline V gene sequence: CDR1 MNHEY, CDR2 SMNVEV (reference sequence). CDR3 sequence reads: CASSRGLAGNEQFF. The CDR3 coding sequence is TGTGCCAGCAGTAGAGGACTAGCGGGCAATGAGCAGTTCTTC.

The chain links TRBV18 to TRBJ2-3, with TRBD2 identical over 9 bases. The CDR3 loop spans 15 amino acids. CDR1 KGHSH and CDR2 LQKENI come from the germline V gene. J was trimmed by 5 bases and V by 0 bases; bases with no gene match: 3. The CDR3 sequence is CASSPPSGGLDTQYF. CDR3 nucleotide sequence: TGTGCCAGCTCACCACCCAGCGGGGGGTTAGATACGCAGTATTTT. Using reference TRBV18 and TRBJ2-3 for the parts outside the CDR3, the full variable domain is NAGVMQNPRHLVRRRGQEARLRCSPMKGHSHVYWYRQLPEEGLKFMVYLQKENIIDESGMPKERFSAEFPKEGPSILRIQQVVRGDSAAYFCASSPPSGGLDTQYFGPGTRLTVL.

There are a few counts of this clone. The genes are TRBV6-5 and TRBJ1-2; D call uncertain. CDR3 length equals 14 residues. Germline V CDR1 and CDR2: MNHEY, SVGAGI. Trimming removed 5 bases at V and 5 bases at J, with 15 bases between. The CDR3 region is CASSPPGQVYGYTF. CDR3 DNA sequence: TGTGCCAGCAGTCCCCCTGGCCAGGTATATGGCTACACCTTC.

The V call is TRBV4-3, the J call TRBJ2-3; D is possibly TRBD2 (5 bases). This CDR3 contains 15 residues. Germline CDR1 reads LGHNA; CDR2 reads YSLEER. Trimming took off 0 bases at V and 3 bases at J, with 10 bases between the two ends. The CDR3 DNA is TGCGCCAGCAGCCAAGAGTGGACGGGGACAGATACGCAGTATTTT. It codes for CASSQEWTGTDTQYF.

CDR3: CASSTPPNKYSYNEQFF. The CDR3 DNA follows: TGTGCCAGTAGTACTCCCCCGAACAAGTACTCCTACAATGAGCAGTTCTTC. V gene TRBV19 combines with J gene TRBJ2-1, with unresolved D. This CDR3 spans 17 amino acids. Germline-derived CDR1 and CDR2 are LNHDA and SQIVND (reference sequence). The V end lost 4 bases, the J end lost 0 bases, and 16 bases lay between the germline ends. Using reference TRBV19 and TRBJ2-1 for the parts outside the CDR3, the full variable domain is DGGITQSPKYLFRKEGQNVTLSCEQNLNHDAMYWYRQDPGQGLRLIYYSQIVNDFQKGDIAEGYSVSREKKESFPLTVTSAQKNPTAFYLCASSTPPNKYSYNEQFFGPGTRLTVL.

The J gene is TRBJ1-4, the V gene TRBV7-8, with a weak D call TRBD1 (5 bases). The CDR3 is made up of 14 amino acids. Germline V gene sequence: CDR1 SGHVS, CDR2 FQNEAQ. V lost 2 bases and J lost 3, with 7 bases in between. The CDR3 DNA sequence: TGTGCCAGCAGCTTAACCAGGGCTAATGAAAAACTGTTTTTT. It translates to CASSLTRANEKLFF.

The V gene is TRBV2, the J gene TRBJ2-7, with TRBD2 matching 10 bases. The CDR3 is 14 amino acids. The V and J ends lost 6 bases and 3 bases, in that order; junction bases with no gene match: 5. Germline CDR1 reads SNHLY; CDR2 reads FYNNEI. The CDR3 reads CASRVVAGGYEQYF. In nucleotides, the CDR3 is TGTGCCAGCAGAGTGGTAGCGGGAGGCTACGAGCAGTACTTC. Together with reference TRBV2 and TRBJ2-7, the CDR3 gives the full variable domain: EPEVTQTPSHQVTQMGQEVILRCVPISNHLYFYWYRQILGQKVEFLVSFYNNEISEKSEIFDDQFSVERPDGSNFTLKIRSTKLEDSAMYFCASRVVAGGYEQYFGPGTRLTVT.

The chain recombines TRBV3-1 (or the pseudogene TRBV3-2) with TRBJ2-7, with 7 bases lining up with TRBD1. CDR3 size: 15 residues. Per germline, CDR1 LGHDT and CDR2 YNNKEL (reference sequence). Trimming cost V 4 bases and J 6 bases; bases outside gene matches: 12. The CDR3: CASSRTGLTLREQYF. CDR3 nucleotide sequence: TGTGCCAGCAGCCGGACAGGACTGACCCTGCGCGAGCAGTACTTC.

This chain links TRBV5-5 with TRBJ2-5, with 10 bases matching TRBD2. J lost 7 bases, V lost 2 bases, and 8 bases had no gene match. This CDR3 is 15 amino acids long. Germline V gene data show CDR1 as SGHKS and CDR2 as YYEKEE (reference sequence). The CDR3 is CASSFGTSVGATQYF. Written as DNA, the CDR3 is TGTGCCAGCAGCTTCGGGACTAGCGTCGGGGCGACCCAGTACTTC. Full variable domain (remainder filled in from reference TRBV5-5 and TRBJ2-5): DAGVTQSPTHLIKTRGQQVTLRCSPISGHKSVSWYQQVLGQGPQFIFQYYEKEERGRGNFPDRFSARQFPNYSSELNVNALLLGDSALYLCASSFGTSVGATQYFGPGTRLLVL.

V gene TRBV29-1 combines with J gene TRBJ2-3, with D tentatively TRBD2 (7 bases). CDR1 SQVTM and CDR2 ANQGSEA come from the germline V gene. Trimming took off 5 bases at V and 0 bases at J, with 12 bases between the two ends. CDR3 length: 14 amino acids. The CDR3 spells CSVLGGASTDTQYF. The DNA for the CDR3 is TGCAGCGTTTTGGGGGGGGCCAGCACAGATACGCAGTATTTT.

The V gene is TRBV29-1, the J gene TRBJ1-3; D uncertain. CDR3 length equals 14 residues. The V end lost 4 bases, the J end lost 0 bases, and 10 bases lay between the germline ends. Germline CDR1 is SQVTM and CDR2 is ANQGSEA. The CDR3 DNA reads TGCAGCGTTGCGGGTGAAAACTCTGGAAACACCATATATTTT. As protein: CSVAGENSGNTIYF. Using reference TRBV29-1 and TRBJ1-3 for the parts outside the CDR3, the full variable domain is SAVISQKPSRDICQRGTSLTIQCQVDSQVTMMFWYRQQPGQSLTLIATANQGSEATYESGFVIDKFPISRPNLTFSTLTVSNMSPEDSSIYLCSVAGENSGNTIYFGEGSWLTVV.

In its sample, this clone was seen once. The V and J genes are TRBV12-3 or TRBV12-4 and TRBJ2-5; TRBD1 matches at 7 bases. This CDR3 is 12 amino acids long. The V and J ends lost 9 bases and 3 bases, in that order; junction bases with no gene match: 4. The CDR3 region is CASATGEETQYF. As DNA, the CDR3 is TGTGCCAGTGCTACAGGGGAAGAGACCCAGTACTTC.

The V and J genes are TRBV19 and TRBJ1-1, with 10 bases lining up with TRBD1. The germline V gene encodes CDR1 LNHDA and CDR2 SQIVND (reference sequence). With 5 bases clipped from V and 1 base from J, the junction kept 7 bases outside the gene matches. The CDR3 runs 16 residues. The CDR3 DNA follows: TGTGCCAGTAGTGAACGACAGGGGGCTAGGAACACTGAAGCTTTCTTT. This codes for CASSERQGARNTEAFF. Based on the CDR3 plus reference TRBV19 and TRBJ1-1, the full variable domain is DGGITQSPKYLFRKEGQNVTLSCEQNLNHDAMYWYRQDPGQGLRLIYYSQIVNDFQKGDIAEGYSVSREKKESFPLTVTSAQKNPTAFYLCASSERQGARNTEAFFGQGTRLTVV.

The J gene is TRBJ2-3, the V gene TRBV24-1; 9 positions match TRBD2. The CDR3 is made up of 15 amino acids. Germline CDR1 KGHDR, CDR2 SFDVKD. With 4 bases clipped from V and 2 bases from J, the junction kept 3 bases outside the gene matches. The CDR3 loop reads CATSERGGDTDTQYF. In nucleotides, the CDR3 is TGTGCCACCAGTGAGCGGGGGGGGGACACAGATACGCAGTATTTT.

This chain connects TRBV27 to TRBJ1-1, with unresolved D. V lost 7 bases to trimming and J lost 1 base, with 19 bases between them. The CDR3 covers 16 residues. Germline loops: CDR1 MNHEY, CDR2 SMNVEV (reference sequence). The CDR3: CASTAVRRPGNTEAFF. CDR3 in DNA: TGTGCCAGCACCGCAGTTCGCCGGCCGGGGAACACTGAAGCTTTCTTT.

The DNA for the CDR3 is TGTGCCAGCAGTTTAGCGGGGGCTTCTTACGAGCAGTACTTC. Residues: CASSLAGASYEQYF. This chain joins TRBV28 and TRBJ2-7; tentatively, D is TRBD2 (7 bases). V was trimmed by 2 bases and J by 4 bases, leaving 12 bases between them. The CDR3 consists of 14 residues. CDR1 is MDHEN and CDR2 is SYDVKM in the germline V gene. The whole variable domain, remainder taken from reference TRBV28 and TRBJ2-7, is DVKVTQSSRYLVKRTGEKVFLECVQDMDHENMFWYRQDPGLGLRLIYFSYDVKMKEKGDIPEGYSVSREKKERFSLILESASTNQTSMYLCASSLAGASYEQYFGPGTRLTVT.

The chain employs TRBV30 and TRBJ1-5; TRBD1 might be the D (6 bases). The V and J ends lost 2 bases and 3 bases respectively, with 14 bases between them. The CDR3 sequence is 15 residues long. Germline CDR1 reads GTSNPN; CDR2 reads SVGIG (reference sequence). CDR3 loop: CAWSRGQNSNQPQHF. The DNA for the CDR3 is TGTGCCTGGAGTCGAGGACAGAATTCCAATCAGCCCCAGCATTTT.